The text below deals with one T cell receptor beta chain. This record belongs to a study of blood T cells in healthy people across ages. Ten milliliters of peripheral blood were drawn from each donor. Primers used in a second PCR of roughly 7 to 12 cycles were a sample-barcoded 5' primer and a J-beta primer mix. TCRdb redid the calling of the 5' RACE reads with MiXCR, one entry per CDR3 protein. The sample comprises roughly 860,000 distinct CDR3 sequences, around 62% of which are singletons, and 25% to 35% rests with the top ten. This receptor was taken from a man aged 25 to 40 in good health. Sequencing input: blood.

The CDR3 protein is CASSFDRGGNIQYF. The CDR3 DNA sequence: TGTGCCAGCAGCTTTGACAGGGGGGGAAACATTCAGTACTTC. The V call is TRBV7-9, the J call TRBJ2-7, with TRBD1 matching over 9 bases. The J call is uncertain, as TRBJ2-4 better fits the DNA end. Germline CDR1 SEHNR, CDR2 FQNEAQ (reference sequence). The CDR3 sequence is 14 residues long.